Below are 10 T cell receptor beta chains sequenced from a single sample in a study of OX40 agonist ivuxolimab in advanced cancers. This table comes from immunoSEQ multiplex PCR, and its TCRdb copy is limited to in-frame clones, with some not included. The data contain about 88,000 clones, more than 80% of them singletons. The input for sequencing was CD4+ or CD8+ T cells sorted from blood, taken in a trial of the OX40 agonist ivuxolimab. Receptor source: an adult with an advanced solid tumor such as melanoma, head and neck, liver or kidney cancer.

V usage is TRBV19 and J usage is TRBJ1-5; D possibly corresponds to TRBD1 (6 bases). V gave up 3 bases and J gave up 2 bases, with 23 bases separating them. The length of the CDR3 is 19 residues. Per germline, CDR1 LNHDA and CDR2 SQIVND (reference sequence). CDR3 sequence: CASSIPGPRGPGGNQPQHF. In DNA form, the CDR3 reads TGTGCCAGTAGTATTCCCGGGCCTCGTGGGCCAGGGGGCAATCAGCCCCAGCATTTT.

The rearrangement links TRBV9 to TRBJ1-2, with D possibly TRBD1 on 6 matching bases. CDR3 size: 15 residues. CDR1 and CDR2 from the germline V gene are SGDLS and YYNGEE. V shed 0 bases and J shed 8 bases, with 17 bases lying between them. In DNA, the CDR3 is TGTGCCAGCAGCGTAGTCGGCAGGGGAGCGGAAGGCTACACCTTC. This gives the protein CASSVVGRGAEGYTF.

In this sample, this clone turned up once. The V call is TRBV5-1, the J call TRBJ2-7; TRBD2 matches at 7 bases. The CDR3 runs 14 residues. V was clipped by 7 bases and J by 0 bases; unmatched bases: 7. The germline CDR1 and CDR2 sequences are SGHRS and YFSETQ. The CDR3 nucleotides read TGCGCCAGCTCAACTAGCGACAGCTCCTACGAGCAGTACTTC. Translated, it gives CASSTSDSSYEQYF.

The CDR3 region is CASRGTVNTEAFF. CDR3 sequence (DNA): TGTGCCAGCAGAGGGACGGTCAACACTGAAGCTTTCTTT. V gene TRBV6-6 combines with J gene TRBJ1-1; tentatively, D is TRBD1 (5 bases). CDR3 length: 13 amino acids. Per germline, CDR1 MNHNY and CDR2 SVGAGI (reference sequence). V shed 6 bases and J shed 2 bases, with 10 bases lying between them.

A single count supports this clone. The chain combines TRBV5-1 with TRBJ1-1; possible D gene TRBD1, 6 bases. This CDR3 contains 15 residues. Germline loops: CDR1 SGHRS, CDR2 YFSETQ. The V and J ends lost 0 bases and 1 base respectively, with 10 bases between them. CDR3: CASSLDGGRNTEAFF. DNA of the CDR3: TGCGCCAGCAGCTTGGATGGGGGGCGGAACACTGAAGCTTTCTTT.

This chain joins TRBV6-6 and TRBJ2-1; D unclear. The V end was cut by 7 bases, the J end by 2 bases, with 12 bases between. Per germline, CDR1 MNHNY and CDR2 SVGAGI (reference sequence). The CDR3 is made up of 14 amino acids. The CDR3 here is CASNRLEAYNEQFF. Written as DNA, the CDR3 is TGTGCCAGCAACCGACTGGAAGCCTACAATGAGCAGTTCTTC.

This clone was observed a single time. This chain links TRBV9 with TRBJ1-5; D ambiguous. This CDR3 spans 12 amino acids. Germline V gene sequence: CDR1 SGDLS, CDR2 YYNGEE. V was cut by 7 bases and J by 6 bases, with 11 bases left in between. CDR3 residues: CASLGPFQPQHF. DNA for the CDR3: TGTGCCAGCCTCGGGCCATTTCAGCCCCAGCATTTT.

The chain uses TRBV2 and TRBJ1-4; tentatively, D is TRBD1 (5 bases). Germline CDR1 is SNHLY and CDR2 is FYNNEI. Trimming pared 6 bases from V and 0 bases from J, leaving 14 bases between. CDR3 length equals 16 residues. The CDR3 DNA follows: TGTGCCAGCAGGCCAGGGAGACGGGCAACTAATGAAAAACTGTTTTTT. Translated, it gives CASRPGRRATNEKLFF.

This rearrangement joins TRBV9 to TRBJ2-1; no firm D call. V shed 0 bases and J shed 5 bases, with 9 bases lying between them. CDR1 and CDR2 from the germline V gene are SGDLS and YYNGEE. This CDR3 comprises 14 residues. This CDR3 reads CASSVGGFHNEQFF. CDR3 coding DNA: TGTGCCAGCAGCGTAGGGGGTTTTCACAATGAGCAGTTCTTC.

This rearrangement joins TRBV2 to TRBJ2-7; tentative D call: TRBD1 (5 bases). V dropped 7 bases and J dropped 5 bases, with 12 bases sitting between them. Germline CDR1 SNHLY, CDR2 FYNNEI. The CDR3 is made up of 12 amino acids. CDR3 in amino acids: CASTKTGNEQYF. The CDR3, as DNA: TGTGCCAGCACTAAAACAGGAAACGAGCAGTACTTC.